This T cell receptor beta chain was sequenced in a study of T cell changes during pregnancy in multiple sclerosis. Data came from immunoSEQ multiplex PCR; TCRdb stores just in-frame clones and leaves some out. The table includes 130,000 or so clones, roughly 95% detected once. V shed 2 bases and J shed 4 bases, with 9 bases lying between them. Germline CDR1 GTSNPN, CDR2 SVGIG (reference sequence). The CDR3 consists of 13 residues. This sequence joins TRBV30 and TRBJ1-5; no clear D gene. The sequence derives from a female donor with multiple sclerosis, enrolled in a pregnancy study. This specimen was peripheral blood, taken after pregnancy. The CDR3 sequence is CAWSKEKNQPQHF. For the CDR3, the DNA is TGTGCCTGGAGTAAAGAGAAGAATCAGCCCCAGCATTTT.